Sequencing of this TCR beta chain was carried out in a study of T cells after yellow fever vaccination. Study-wide findings and caveats: Primary-vaccination clones mostly resurfaced post-booster (just under 98% CD4, 75% to 90% CD8).

Trimming took 2 bases from V and 1 from J, leaving 5 bases between them. The germline CDR1 and CDR2 sequences are KGHSH and LQKENI. This CDR3 region has 13 residues. 5'RACE template switching generated TCR cDNA, adding a universal primer site and UMIs. TCRdb re-called the 5' RACE reads through MiXCR, storing one row per CDR3 protein. The table shows over 120,000 distinct CDR3 sequences, with about 6.9% occurring only once. This clonotype was recorded at least ten times. Antigen unknown. The TCR comes from a man between 25 and 39 years old who received the YFV17D yellow fever vaccine. This specimen consisted of CD4+ T cells sorted from PBMCs, obtained 10 days after the yellow fever booster vaccination. The V call is TRBV18, the J call TRBJ1-1; D ambiguous. The CDR3 spells CASSPAGNTEAFF. Here the CDR3 DNA reads TGTGCCAGCTCACCAGCAGGGAACACTGAAGCTTTCTTT.